This T cell receptor (beta chain) was retrieved from a study of blood T cell repertoires in COVID-19. Sequencing was performed with immunoSEQ multiplex PCR; in TCRdb, only in-frame clones are kept and a portion is missing. The sample contains 150,000 or so clones, about 79% of which appear only once. The CDR3 has 15 amino acids. Germline lookup yields CDR1 SGHVS and CDR2 FNYEAQ. Trimming removed 1 base from V and 4 bases from J; junction bases left unmatched: 3. The receptor was derived from a man in his fifties who had recovered from COVID-19. Sequencing used PBMCs or T cells enriched from blood (not recorded which). The chain employs TRBV7-6 and TRBJ1-2, with TRBD1 matching 10 bases. CDR3 sequence (DNA): TGTGCCAGCAGCTTAGGGACAGGGGGTGGCTATGGCTACACCTTC. Translation: CASSLGTGGGYGYTF.